These 32 T cell receptor beta chains came from one sample sequenced in a study of blood T cells in healthy people across ages (dated by TCRdb to between 2014 and 2016). Libraries were built with 5' RACE. TCRdb names Illumina HiSeq 2500 as the instrument used. A second PCR of about 7 to 12 cycles was performed with a sample-barcoded 5' primer and a J-beta primer mix. Starting from the raw public reads, TCRdb applied fastp trimming at Q25, assembled clones with MiXCR and retained in-frame beta chains. A single entry per CDR3 protein holds the most common genes and DNA from its merged rows. Here the sample has over a million distinct CDR3 sequences; 40% to 45% occur a single time. The ten largest clones represent under 20% of the sample. Sequenced sample: blood. The receptor source for this set is a woman aged 55-70 years in good health.

Concerning this clonotype itself: One junction end does not reproduce the germline sequence, and a read error may be involved. The rearrangement joins TRBV25-1 to TRBJ2-5, with 9 bases aligning to TRBD1. This CDR3 is 15 amino acids long. Germline lookup yields CDR1 MGHDK and CDR2 SYGVNS. The CDR3 loop is CAGSPTGTGQETQYF. For the CDR3, the DNA is TGTGCCGGCAGTCCAACTGGGACAGGGCAAGAGACCCAGTACTTC.

The chain recombines TRBV2 with TRBJ2-7; the match to TRBD2 covers 14 bases. Germline-derived CDR1 and CDR2 are SNHLY and FYNNEI. Unmatched junction bases numbered 10, after V lost 11 bases and J lost 1 base. The CDR3 is 16 amino acids. This CDR3 is CACKETSGGDSYEQYF. The DNA of the CDR3 is TGTGCCTGCAAGGAGACTAGCGGGGGGGATTCCTACGAGCAGTACTTC.

This clonotype was counted ten times or more. The chain employs TRBV5-1 and TRBJ2-2; D is unresolved. Germline CDR1 and CDR2: SGHRS and YFSETQ. The CDR3 spans 14 residues. V lost 2 bases to trimming and J lost 0 bases, with 5 bases between them. Here the CDR3 reads CASSFLANTGELFF. Here the CDR3 DNA reads TGCGCCAGCAGCTTTCTAGCGAACACCGGGGAGCTGTTTTTT.

The CDR3 sequence is CASSAVDADTQYF. The CDR3 nucleotides read TGTGCCAGCAGCGCCGTGGACGCCGATACGCAGTATTTT. The V call is TRBV11-3, the J call TRBJ2-3; D call uncertain. CDR3 length equals 13 residues. Per the germline V gene, CDR1 is SGHNT and CDR2 is YENEEA. V dropped 5 bases and J dropped 6 bases, with 12 bases sitting between them.

The chain is built from TRBV6-5 and TRBJ1-5; 10 nucleotides match TRBD1. After removal of 4 bases from V and 4 bases from J, the junction contained 4 bases not matched to a gene. The CDR3 is made up of 15 amino acids. Germline V gives CDR1 MNHEY, CDR2 SVGAGI. In nucleotides, the CDR3 is TGTGCCAGCAGTTCCGGACAGGGGGAGAATCAGCCCCAGCATTTT. This codes for CASSSGQGENQPQHF.

The V gene is TRBV3-1, the J gene TRBJ2-4; 10 nucleotides match TRBD1. The DNA end is a closer match to TRBJ2-7, so the J assignment may be wrong. The CDR3 is 14 residues long. CDR1 and CDR2 from the germline V gene are LGHDT and YNNKEL (reference sequence). DNA for the CDR3: TGTGCCAGCAGCCTAAAGACAGGGGGCGGCGAGCAGTACTTC. Translating it yields CASSLKTGGGEQYF.

This rearrangement joins TRBV5-1 to TRBJ2-5; D is perhaps TRBD1 (6 bases). The ends were cut back, 4 bases at V and 4 bases at J, with 14 bases in the middle. Germline V CDR1 and CDR2: SGHRS, YFSETQ. The CDR3 is 14 amino acids. The CDR3 region is CASSRSTGGETQYF. DNA of the CDR3: TGCGCCAGCAGCCGATCGACAGGAGGAGAGACCCAGTACTTC.

This clonotype was seen a few times. The chain recombines TRBV4-2 with TRBJ2-3; the match to TRBD2 covers 15 bases. The J segment lost 5 bases and the V segment lost 1 base, leaving 7 bases of the junction unmatched. This CDR3 spans 18 amino acids. In germline, CDR1 is LGHNA, CDR2 YNFKEQ. In DNA, the CDR3 is TGTGCCAGCAGCCAAGGCGCGGGACTAGCGGGAGGAGTAGATACGCAGTATTTT. It yields the protein CASSQGAGLAGGVDTQYF.

This clonotype was counted a few times. The rearrangement uses TRBV12-3 or TRBV12-4 and TRBJ2-4; D tentatively reads TRBD1 or TRBD2 (5 bases each). The better agreement between TRBJ2-5 and the DNA end casts doubt on the J call. The CDR3 totals 14 residues. CDR3 sequence: CASSWGPTSGTQYF. The CDR3 nucleotides read TGTGCCAGCAGTTGGGGACCGACCTCCGGGACCCAGTACTTC.

This clonotype was picked up a small number of times. This sequence joins TRBV20-1 and TRBJ2-4, with D tentatively TRBD2 (5 bases). The ends were cut back, 5 bases at V and 8 bases at J, with 22 bases in the middle. The germline V gene encodes CDR1 DFQATT and CDR2 SNEGSKA (reference sequence). This CDR3 is 15 amino acids long. The DNA of the CDR3 is TGCAGTGCTCCTGCGCACGGCGGGTCGGTGCACATTCAGTACTTC. It codes for CSAPAHGGSVHIQYF.

V usage is TRBV7-2 and J usage is TRBJ2-3; D gene unclear. Trimming shortened V by 2 bases and J by 3 bases, and 12 bases separated the two germline ends. CDR3 length: 15 amino acids. CDR1 and CDR2 from the germline V gene are SGHTA and FQGNSA. The CDR3 loop is CASSLSAVSTDTQYF. DNA of the CDR3: TGTGCCAGCAGCTTAAGTGCTGTTAGTACAGATACGCAGTATTTT.

The CDR3 sequence: CASLAGYGADTQYF. In DNA form, the CDR3 reads TGTGCCAGCTTAGCGGGATATGGAGCAGATACGCAGTATTTT. The rearrangement joins TRBV2 to TRBJ2-3, with 8 bases lining up with TRBD2. CDR1 is SNHLY and CDR2 is FYNNEI in the germline V gene. V was clipped by 8 bases and J by 4 bases; unmatched bases: 8. CDR3 length: 14 residues.

This rearrangement joins TRBV6-6 to TRBJ1-2; unclear D gene. The germline V and J ends were trimmed by 5 bases and 4 bases, with 11 bases remaining between them. CDR1 and CDR2 (germline): MNHNY, SVGAGI (reference sequence). This CDR3 is 13 amino acids long. This CDR3 reads CASSTTTGYGYTF. DNA for the CDR3: TGTGCCAGCAGTACAACAACGGGCTATGGCTACACCTTC.

The V and J genes are TRBV7-9 and TRBJ1-5, with D perhaps TRBD1 (5 bases). This CDR3 has 16 amino acids. With 0 bases removed from V and 1 base from J, the gap between germline ends came to 10 bases. Germline CDR1 SEHNR, CDR2 FQNEAQ (reference sequence). CDR3 in DNA: TGTGCCAGCAGCTTAGCGCAGGGAACAAGCAATCAGCCCCAGCATTTT. Protein sequence: CASSLAQGTSNQPQHF.

This sequence joins TRBV6-1 and TRBJ2-4, with TRBD1 matching 7 bases. The J call may be in error: the DNA end matches TRBJ2-5 better. The CDR3 is 12 residues long. Germline loops: CDR1 MNHNS, CDR2 SASEGT. CDR3 loop: CASNPGGETQYF. The DNA for the CDR3 is TGTGCCAGCAACCCAGGGGGAGAGACCCAGTACTTC.

This chain joins TRBV12-3 or TRBV12-4 and TRBJ2-1; 8 nucleotides agree with TRBD2. J lost 7 bases, V lost 6 bases, and 8 bases had no gene match. This CDR3 comprises 14 residues. The CDR3 DNA reads TGTGCCAGCAGCCCGACAGCGGGAGTTAATGAGCAGTTCTTC. It codes for CASSPTAGVNEQFF.

The chain carries TRBV27 and TRBJ2-1; maybe TRBD2 (7 bases). Trimming took off 9 bases at V and 5 bases at J, with 17 bases between the two ends. The CDR3 runs 14 residues. CDR1 and CDR2 from the germline V gene are MNHEY and SMNVEV (reference sequence). CDR3 region: CASRRGGSHNEQFF. The CDR3 DNA reads as TGTGCCAGTCGGAGGGGGGGGTCACACAATGAGCAGTTCTTC.

This clonotype has a handful of counts. The chain has TRBV7-4 and TRBJ2-4; the D is unclear. The CDR3 has 11 residues. In germline, CDR1 is SGHVT, CDR2 SQSDAQ. Trimming pared 5 bases from V and 13 bases from J, leaving 12 bases between. As DNA, the CDR3 is TGTGCCAGCAGCCCCCGAAGAGAGCAGTACTTC. Amino acids: CASSPRREQYF.

A few counts support this clonotype. J is TRBJ2-4 and V is TRBV12-3 or TRBV12-4, with TRBD2 matching 7 bases. The CDR3 is 14 amino acids. The junction had 10 bases not matched to a gene; V was cut back by 3 bases and J by 11 bases. CDR3: CASSLNPRDYFQYF. CDR3 coding DNA: TGTGCCAGCAGTTTGAACCCCCGGGACTACTTTCAGTACTTC.

The sample holds many counts of this clonotype. For the CDR3, the DNA is TGTGCCAGCAGGCCGGACGGAAACACCGGGGAGCTGTTTTTT. It translates to CASRPDGNTGELFF. The chain employs TRBV9 and TRBJ2-2; D not certain. The CDR3 has 14 amino acids. The V and J ends lost 5 bases and 2 bases respectively, with 10 bases between them. Germline-derived CDR1 and CDR2 are SGDLS and YYNGEE.

In its sample, this clonotype was seen a few times. V gene TRBV2 combines with J gene TRBJ2-3; D perhaps matches TRBD1 (5 bases). Germline lookup yields CDR1 SNHLY and CDR2 FYNNEI. CDR3 size: 14 residues. Trimming took 1 base from V and 4 from J, leaving 9 bases between them. CDR3 loop: CASSEDRTPDTQYF. CDR3 nucleotide sequence: TGTGCCAGCAGTGAAGATAGGACACCAGATACGCAGTATTTT.

The chain carries TRBV27 and TRBJ2-3; TRBD2 agrees at 15 bases. V gave up 5 bases and J gave up 1 base; unmatched junction bases: 10. Germline V lookup: CDR1 MNHEY, CDR2 SMNVEV (reference sequence). CDR3 size: 19 residues. CDR3 in DNA: TGTGCCAGCAGTCTCTTCGGACTAGCGGGAGGGGGAGGCACAGATACGCAGTATTTT. Translation: CASSLFGLAGGGGTDTQYF.

CDR3 in DNA: TGTGCCAGCAGTCACCCACGCGGGGATTTCAGGCTAAATTCACCCCTCCACTTT. The encoded protein is CASSHPRGDFRLNSPLHF. The gene calls are TRBV7-6 and TRBJ1-6; no clear D gene. This CDR3 is built from 18 residues. Germline values: CDR1 SGHVS, CDR2 FNYEAQ. V was cut by 6 bases and J by 7 bases, with 25 bases left in between.

This clonotype was observed a handful of times. This chain links TRBV20-1 with TRBJ2-7, with D maybe TRBD2 (6 bases). V lost 1 base and J 3 bases, leaving 13 bases between the germline ends. There are 14 residues in the CDR3. In germline, CDR1 is DFQATT, CDR2 SNEGSKA (reference sequence). CDR3 residues: CSARVGTPVYEQYF. The CDR3 bases are TGCAGTGCTAGAGTCGGGACTCCCGTCTACGAGCAGTACTTC.

This clonotype turned up a few times. The V gene is TRBV20-1, the J gene TRBJ2-5, with 11 bases fitting TRBD2. The V gene's germline CDR1 is DFQATT and CDR2 SNEGSKA (reference sequence). J lost 5 bases, V lost 5 bases, and 10 bases had no gene match. The CDR3 is 15 residues long. CDR3 DNA sequence: TGCAGTGCTTCGAGTAGCGGGAGGGCCGGGGAGACCCAGTACTTC. The encoded protein is CSASSSGRAGETQYF.

The chain has TRBV12-3 or TRBV12-4 and TRBJ2-7; 12 nucleotides match TRBD2. The J segment lost 4 bases and the V segment lost 5 bases, leaving 9 bases of the junction unmatched. The CDR3 is made up of 16 amino acids. The CDR3 region has the DNA TGTGCCAGCAGTCCGAGGGCTAGCGGGAGGGCTTACGAGCAGTACTTC. Its protein product is CASSPRASGRAYEQYF.

The count of this clonotype is one. Just one base apart from a much larger clone, this may be a read error. This chain links TRBV20-1 with TRBJ2-1; D is uncertain. V was trimmed by 7 bases and J by 4 bases, leaving 8 bases between them. Per the germline V gene, CDR1 is DFQATT and CDR2 is SNEGSKA (reference sequence). The CDR3 has 11 residues. CDR3 DNA sequence: TGCAGTGGACGAAATTACAATGAGCAGTTCTTC. Translating it yields CSGRNYNEQFF.

The V gene is TRBV5-1, the J gene TRBJ2-1; 7 positions match TRBD1. With V trimmed by 1 base and J by 8 bases, 15 bases remained unmatched. The CDR3 loop spans 17 amino acids. Germline values: CDR1 SGHRS, CDR2 YFSETQ. The CDR3 DNA reads TGCGCCAGCAGCTTGCGACAGACAGGGATTGTAGCCCATGAGCAGTTCTTC. Translating gives CASSLRQTGIVAHEQFF. Supplemented by reference TRBV5-1 and TRBJ2-1, the full variable domain reads KAGVTQTPRYLIKTRGQQVTLSCSPISGHRSVSWYQQTPGQGLQFLFEYFSETQRNKGNFPGRFSGRQFSNSRSEMNVSTLELGDSALYLCASSLRQTGIVAHEQFFGPGTRLTVL.

This sequence joins TRBV12-3 or TRBV12-4 and TRBJ2-6; D not resolved. V was pared by 0 bases and J by 4 bases, with 13 bases between. This CDR3 region has 17 residues. CDR3: CASSLALAGVGANVLTF. The CDR3 nucleotides are TGTGCCAGCAGTTTAGCGCTGGCAGGCGTGGGGGCCAACGTCCTGACTTTC.

This rearrangement joins TRBV20-1 to TRBJ2-4, with 11 bases identical to TRBD1. The J call may not be correct, given that the DNA end is closer to TRBJ2-7. This CDR3 has 14 amino acids. Germline V gives CDR1 DFQATT, CDR2 SNEGSKA (reference sequence). CDR3 amino acids: CSARGDRGLGEQYF. DNA for the CDR3: TGCAGTGCTAGGGGGGACAGGGGGTTAGGCGAGCAGTACTTC.

This clonotype was counted between two and nine times. The chain recombines TRBV20-1 with TRBJ2-7, with 13 bases that match TRBD2. This CDR3 comprises 15 residues. Per germline, CDR1 DFQATT and CDR2 SNEGSKA (reference sequence). J gave up 6 bases and V 4 bases, and 9 bases lay outside the gene matches. In DNA, the CDR3 is TGCAGTGCTATCCTTGGGACTAGCGGGAAGGGCGAGCAGTACTTC. Its protein is CSAILGTSGKGEQYF.

The table lists this clonotype with a few counts. This chain links TRBV11-2 with TRBJ1-2, with TRBD1 as a possible D gene (5 bases). V lost 2 bases and J lost 5, with 15 bases in between. The CDR3 spans 15 residues. The germline gives CDR1 SGHAT, CDR2 FQNNGV. The CDR3 region has the DNA TGTGCCAGCAGCTTAAATAACAGGCCTAGTTATGGCTACACCTTC. This codes for CASSLNNRPSYGYTF.